In this sample, the clone carrying this T cell receptor (beta chain) turned up many times. Its antigen is not known. Ahead of thyroid surgery, no patient had received treatment of any kind. The sample is drawn from a study of metastatic and nonmetastatic thyroid tumors. Under the authors' procedure: A papillary thyroid cancer distant-metastasis classifier was built from CDR3 differences across clinicopathological groups. Via MiXCR, TCRdb re-called the PCR reads. The V and J calls follow TCRdb's processing rather than the paper's. The sample contains 25,000 to 30,000 clones, 16% of which appear only once. Study-level results: Benign nodules were reported to have significantly lower TCR beta diversity than malignant thyroid tumors, in blood and tumor.

The specimen sequenced was blood. This TCR came from a female donor with papillary thyroid cancer or a benign thyroid nodule (not recorded which). Some clones in this sample may be carry-over from other donors' samples.

The CDR3 DNA sequence: TGTGCCACCAGCAGGCCCGCAGTCTGGGAGAACATTCAGTACTTC. The encoded protein is CATSRPAVWENIQYF. V gene TRBV15 combines with J gene TRBJ2-4; a possible D gene is TRBD2 (5 bases). The CDR3 runs to 15 residues. Trimming removed 3 bases at V and 7 bases at J, with 16 bases between. Germline loops: CDR1 LNHNV, CDR2 YYDKDF (reference sequence).